This entry lists 5 T cell receptor beta chains sequenced from one sample in a study of shared clonotypes between healthy human individuals (TCRdb year 2020). The method was the immunoSEQ multiplex PCR assay. TCRdb obtained this table from immuneACCESS and retained in-frame rearrangements with V and J assigned. These tables miss some clones; where compared with another copy, unresolved V genes account for less than half of the shortfall, and the remainder is unexplained. In all, the sample holds 650,000 to 800,000 clones, and 92% of those were seen once. Together, the top ten hold approximately 24% of the sample. CD8 naive samples were obtained by positive selection for CCR7 among CD45RO-negative cells, yielding a CD45RA+CCR7+ population from which TemRA cells were excluded. The specimen sequenced was naive CD8+ T cells sorted from blood. The cell subset or site label for this specimen denotes: CD45RA+CCR7+. The receptors were sampled from a man aged 30 to 45 in good health.

This rearrangement joins TRBV13 to TRBJ1-1, with D perhaps matching TRBD1 (5 bases). The CDR3 covers 17 residues. V dropped 1 base and J dropped 5 bases, with 20 bases sitting between them. Germline lookup yields CDR1 PRHDT and CDR2 FYEKMQ (reference sequence). This CDR3 is CASSLEFQGPSPTEAFF. In nucleotides, the CDR3 is TGTGCCAGCAGCTTAGAGTTCCAGGGACCCAGCCCGACTGAAGCTTTCTTT.

This clone appeared a few times. CDR3 in amino acids: CAWAADRVMRTEAFF. CDR3 nucleotides: TGTGCCTGGGCTGCGGACAGGGTAATGAGAACTGAAGCTTTCTTT. V and J are TRBV30 and TRBJ1-1; 8 nucleotides align to TRBD1. Germline CDR1 is GTSNPN and CDR2 is SVGIG (reference sequence). CDR3 size: 15 residues. V shed 5 bases, J shed 5 bases, and the junction held 13 bases outside the gene matches.

This chain connects TRBV5-5 to TRBJ2-1; D is ambiguous. Germline V lookup: CDR1 SGHKS, CDR2 YYEKEE (reference sequence). V was pared by 6 bases and J by 0 bases, with 10 bases between. This CDR3 contains 14 residues. The CDR3 loop reads CASIPLGSYNEQFF. In DNA form, the CDR3 reads TGTGCCAGCATCCCCCTTGGCTCCTACAATGAGCAGTTCTTC.

The CDR3 here is CASSDRMRGEDGYTF. CDR3 DNA: TGTGCCAGCAGTGACCGAATGAGGGGGGAGGATGGCTACACCTTC. The chain recombines TRBV6-1 with TRBJ1-2; D may be TRBD1 (6 bases). V dropped 3 bases and J dropped 6 bases, with 17 bases sitting between them. The CDR3 contains 15 residues. CDR1 is MNHNS and CDR2 is SASEGT in the germline V gene.

The gene calls are TRBV7-2 and TRBJ1-2; D unclear. The V gene lost 1 base and the J gene lost 9 bases, with 9 bases spanning the gap. The CDR3 length is 12 residues. The germline V gene has CDR1 SGHTA and CDR2 FQGNSA. The CDR3 sequence: CASSLDDRCYTF. Here the CDR3 DNA reads TGTGCCAGCAGCTTAGATGACCGGTGCTACACCTTC.